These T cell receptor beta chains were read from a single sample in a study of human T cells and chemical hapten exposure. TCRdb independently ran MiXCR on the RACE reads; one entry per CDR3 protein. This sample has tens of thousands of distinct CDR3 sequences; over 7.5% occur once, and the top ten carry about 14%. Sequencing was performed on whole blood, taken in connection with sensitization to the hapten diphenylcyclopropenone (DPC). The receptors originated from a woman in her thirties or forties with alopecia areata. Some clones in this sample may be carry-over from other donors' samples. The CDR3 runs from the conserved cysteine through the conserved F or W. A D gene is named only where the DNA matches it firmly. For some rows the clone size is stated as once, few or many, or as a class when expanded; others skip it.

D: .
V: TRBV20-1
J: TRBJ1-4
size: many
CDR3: CSARGPSRGSNEKLFF
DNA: TGCAGTGCTAGAGGGCCGAGTAGGGGATCTAATGAAAAACTGTTTTTT

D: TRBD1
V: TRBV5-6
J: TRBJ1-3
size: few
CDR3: CASSPWGTGGNTIYF
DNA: TGTGCCAGCAGCCCCTGGGGGACAGGCGGGAACACCATATATTTT

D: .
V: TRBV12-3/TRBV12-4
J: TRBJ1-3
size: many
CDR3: CASSAAGTGNTIYF
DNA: TGTGCCAGCAGTGCTGCGGGGACTGGAAACACCATATATTTT

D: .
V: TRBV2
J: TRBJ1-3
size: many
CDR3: CASRTRGMTDAGSGNTIYF
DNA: TGTGCCAGCAGAACTCGCGGGATGACGGACGCGGGCTCTGGAAACACCATATATTTT

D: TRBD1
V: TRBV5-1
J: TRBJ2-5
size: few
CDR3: CASSLFGTGETQYF
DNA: TGCGCCAGCAGCTTGTTCGGGACAGGCGAGACCCAGTACTTC

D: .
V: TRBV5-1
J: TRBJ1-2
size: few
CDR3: CASSLVAGAANYGYTF
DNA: TGCGCCAGCAGCTTGGTGGCAGGCGCCGCTAACTATGGCTACACCTTC

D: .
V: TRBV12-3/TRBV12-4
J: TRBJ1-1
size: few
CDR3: CASSLVAGPYTEAFF
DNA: TGTGCCAGCAGTTTAGTGGCAGGGCCCTACACTGAAGCTTTCTTT

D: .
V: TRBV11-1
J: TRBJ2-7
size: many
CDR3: CASSPPLQPYEQYF
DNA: TGTGCCAGCAGCCCGCCCCTACAGCCCTACGAGCAGTACTTC

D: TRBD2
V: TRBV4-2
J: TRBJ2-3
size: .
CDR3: CASSQRPSGGTDTQYF
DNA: TGTGCCAGCAGCCAACGTCCTAGCGGAGGCACAGATACGCAGTATTTT

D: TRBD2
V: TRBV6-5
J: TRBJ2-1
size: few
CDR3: CASSLTSGGASDEQFF
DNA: TGTGCCAGCAGTTTGACTAGCGGGGGGGCCAGTGATGAGCAGTTCTTC

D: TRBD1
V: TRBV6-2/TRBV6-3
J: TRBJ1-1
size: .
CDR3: CASNPFGAGGGEAFF
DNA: TGTGCCAGCAACCCCTTTGGGGCAGGGGGCGGTGAAGCTTTCTTT

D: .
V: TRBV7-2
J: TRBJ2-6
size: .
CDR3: CARKVSGANVLTF
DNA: TGTGCCAGGAAGGTCTCTGGGGCCAACGTCCTGACTTTC

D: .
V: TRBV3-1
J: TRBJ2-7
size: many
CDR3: CASSLLGEEEQYF
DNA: TGTGCCAGCAGCCTCCTGGGGGAGGAGGAGCAGTACTTC

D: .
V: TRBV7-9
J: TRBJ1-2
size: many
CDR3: CASSPAGTYGYTF
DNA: TGTGCCAGCAGCCCTGCCGGGACATACGGCTACACCTTC

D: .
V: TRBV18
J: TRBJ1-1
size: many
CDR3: CASKAKGDNTEAFF
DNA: TGTGCCAGCAAAGCTAAGGGGGACAACACTGAAGCTTTCTTT

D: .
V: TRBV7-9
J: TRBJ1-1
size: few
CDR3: CASSLLDSEAFF
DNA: TGTGCCAGCAGCTTATTAGACAGTGAAGCTTTCTTT

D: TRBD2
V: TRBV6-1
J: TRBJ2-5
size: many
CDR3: CAYERGGHGTQYF
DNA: TGTGCGTATGAGCGGGGGGGCCACGGGACCCAGTACTTC

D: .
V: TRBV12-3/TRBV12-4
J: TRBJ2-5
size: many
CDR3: CASSFGGATYQETQYF
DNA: TGTGCCAGCAGTTTCGGCGGAGCCACTTACCAAGAGACCCAGTACTTC

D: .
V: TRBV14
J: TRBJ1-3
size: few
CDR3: CASSQAIGNTIYF
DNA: TGTGCCAGCAGCCAAGCGATCGGAAACACCATATATTTT

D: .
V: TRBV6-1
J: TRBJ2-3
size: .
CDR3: CASSDPSRGDTQYF
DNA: TGTGCCAGCAGTGACCCCTCAAGGGGAGATACGCAGTATTTT

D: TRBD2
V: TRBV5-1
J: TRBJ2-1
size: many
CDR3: CASSPGTSDEQFF
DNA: TGCGCCAGCAGCCCCGGGACTAGCGATGAGCAGTTCTTC

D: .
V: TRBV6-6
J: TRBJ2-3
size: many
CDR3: CASTKGGRTDTQYF
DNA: TGTGCCAGCACCAAGGGAGGACGGACAGATACGCAGTATTTT

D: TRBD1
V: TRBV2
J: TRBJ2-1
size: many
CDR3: CASSEYWTGDNEQFF
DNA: TGTGCCAGCAGTGAATACTGGACAGGGGACAATGAGCAGTTCTTC

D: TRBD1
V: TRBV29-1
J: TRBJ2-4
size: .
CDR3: CSVDGQGNIQYF
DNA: TGCAGCGTTGATGGACAGGGAAACATTCAGTACTTC

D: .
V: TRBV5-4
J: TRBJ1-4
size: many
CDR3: CASSRGGIGEKLFF
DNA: TGTGCCAGCAGCCGTGGGGGGATCGGTGAAAAACTGTTTTTT

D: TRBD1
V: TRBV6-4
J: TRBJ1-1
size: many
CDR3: CASSDSVGQGEAFF
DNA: TGTGCCAGCAGTGACTCGGTTGGACAGGGAGAAGCTTTCTTT

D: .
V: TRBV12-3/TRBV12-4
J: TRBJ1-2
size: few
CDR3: CASSAKTAGLYGYTF
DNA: TGTGCCAGCAGTGCGAAAACGGCAGGGTTATATGGCTACACCTTC

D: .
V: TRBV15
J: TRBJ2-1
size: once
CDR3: CATSRGERGSSQFF
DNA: TGTGCCACCAGCAGGGGCGAGCGAGGGTCCTCGCAGTTCTTC

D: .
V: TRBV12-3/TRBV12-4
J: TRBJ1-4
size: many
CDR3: CASSLGFSGGLNEKLFF
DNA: TGTGCCAGCAGTTTAGGGTTCTCGGGCGGCCTTAATGAAAAACTGTTTTTT

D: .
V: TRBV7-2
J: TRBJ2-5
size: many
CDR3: CASDIGRVLGVQETQYF
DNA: TGTGCCAGCGACATTGGTCGTGTGTTGGGCGTCCAAGAGACCCAGTACTTC

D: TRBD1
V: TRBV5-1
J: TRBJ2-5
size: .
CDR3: CASSSDMIRGRWETQYF
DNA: TGCGCCAGCAGCTCGGACATGATAAGGGGGCGCTGGGAGACCCAGTACTTC

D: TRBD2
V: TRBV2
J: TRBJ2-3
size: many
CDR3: CASVGPGRTDTQYF
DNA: TGTGCCAGCGTGGGGCCCGGGAGGACAGATACGCAGTATTTT

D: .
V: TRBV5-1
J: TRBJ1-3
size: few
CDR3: CASSPTTGSSGNTIYF
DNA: TGCGCCAGCAGTCCTACAACAGGGAGCTCTGGAAACACCATATATTTT

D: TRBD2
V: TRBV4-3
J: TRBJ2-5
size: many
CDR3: CASSQDNRGGLGEETQYF
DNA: TGCGCCAGCAGCCAAGATAACCGGGGGGGCCTAGGGGAAGAGACCCAGTACTTC

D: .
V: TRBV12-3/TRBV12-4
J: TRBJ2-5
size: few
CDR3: CASSLIDNQETQYF
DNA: TGTGCCAGCAGTTTAATCGATAATCAAGAGACCCAGTACTTC

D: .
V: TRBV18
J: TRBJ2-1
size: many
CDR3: CASSPAGADEQFF
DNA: TGTGCCAGCTCACCAGCAGGGGCCGATGAGCAGTTCTTC

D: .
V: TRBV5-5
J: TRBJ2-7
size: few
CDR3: CASKQRTHAYEQYF
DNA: TGTGCCAGCAAACAGCGGACACACGCCTACGAGCAGTACTTC

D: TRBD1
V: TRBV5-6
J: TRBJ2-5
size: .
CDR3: CASSFITGTGGRETQYF
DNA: TGTGCCAGCAGCTTCATTACCGGGACAGGGGGCCGAGAGACCCAGTACTTC

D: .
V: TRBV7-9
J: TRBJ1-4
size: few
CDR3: CASSPPTSGFDEKLFF
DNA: TGTGCCAGCAGCCCACCGACCAGCGGCTTTGATGAAAAACTGTTTTTT

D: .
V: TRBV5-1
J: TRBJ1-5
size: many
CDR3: CASSVQGSDQPQHF
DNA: TGCGCCAGCAGCGTACAGGGATCGGATCAGCCCCAGCATTTT

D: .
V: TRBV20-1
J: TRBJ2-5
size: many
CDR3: CSACPGGGSGTQYF
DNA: TGCAGTGCTTGTCCAGGGGGAGGCTCCGGGACCCAGTACTTC

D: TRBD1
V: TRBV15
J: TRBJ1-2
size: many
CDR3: CATSSQGDGYTF
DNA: TGTGCCACCAGCAGCCAGGGGGATGGCTACACCTTC

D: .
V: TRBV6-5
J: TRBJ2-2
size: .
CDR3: CASSSIDTGELFF
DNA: TGTGCCAGCAGTTCCATAGACACCGGGGAGCTGTTTTTT

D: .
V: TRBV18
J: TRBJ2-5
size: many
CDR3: CASSPYPLAGETQYF
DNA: TGTGCCAGCTCACCATACCCATTAGCCGGAGAGACCCAGTACTTC

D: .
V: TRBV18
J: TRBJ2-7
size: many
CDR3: CASSPSLTGALSYEQYF
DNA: TGTGCCAGCTCACCTTCCTTGACGGGGGCCCTGTCCTACGAGCAGTACTTC